These T cell receptor beta chains were read from a single sample in a study of blood T cells in healthy people across ages. TCRdb re-derived calls from the 5' RACE reads in MiXCR, one entry per CDR3 protein. Seen here are 710,000 or so distinct CDR3 sequences, around 32% observed once, and the top ten hold approximately 15%. The sequenced material came from blood. These receptor sequences come from a woman of 80 years or more in good health. Each CDR3 is given with its conserved first and last residue. D genes are given only for firm matches. Clone size, where shown, is once, few, many, or a class for clones that have expanded.

J: TRBJ1-6
D: NA
size: NA
length: 16
V: TRBV4-2
CDR3: CASSQEETVYNSPLHF
DNA: TGTGCCAGCAGCCAAGAGGAGACGGTCTATAATTCACCCCTCCACTTT

J: TRBJ2-7
D: NA
size: many
length: 14
V: TRBV7-2
CDR3: CASSWAQGPYEQYF
DNA: TGTGCCAGCAGCTGGGCTCAGGGCCCCTACGAGCAGTACTTC

J: TRBJ1-2
D: TRBD1
size: many
length: 16
V: TRBV12-3/TRBV12-4
CDR3: CASSPRQGSTNYGYTF
DNA: TGTGCCAGCAGTCCCAGACAGGGGTCGACTAACTATGGCTACACCTTC

J: TRBJ2-3
D: TRBD2
size: NA
length: 14
V: TRBV12-3/TRBV12-4
CDR3: CASSFATSADMQYF
DNA: TGTGCCAGCAGTTTCGCCACTAGCGCAGATATGCAGTATTTT

J: TRBJ2-7
D: NA
size: many
length: 18
V: TRBV6-1
CDR3: CASSEILGRRGKTYEQYF
DNA: TGTGCCAGCAGTGAAATCCTAGGCAGGAGGGGCAAAACCTACGAGCAGTACTTC

J: TRBJ2-2
D: NA
size: few
length: 16
V: TRBV4-1
CDR3: CASSQVLGRTPGELFF
DNA: TGCGCCAGCAGCCAAGTTCTTGGCCGTACCCCCGGGGAGCTGTTTTTT

J: TRBJ2-5
D: NA
size: many
length: 16
V: TRBV9
CDR3: CASSVGDRRSLETQYF
DNA: TGTGCCAGCAGCGTAGGTGACCGCCGATCTCTAGAGACCCAGTACTTC

J: TRBJ1-2
D: NA
size: few
length: 14
V: TRBV4-3
CDR3: CASSQATANYGYTF
DNA: TGCGCCAGCAGCCAAGCGACAGCTAACTATGGCTACACCTTC

J: TRBJ1-1
D: NA
size: many
length: 13
V: TRBV2
CDR3: CASSEGSSVSAFF
DNA: TGTGCCAGCAGTGAAGGGAGCAGTGTATCAGCTTTCTTT

J: TRBJ1-2
D: NA
size: many
length: 14
V: TRBV6-6
CDR3: CASSYAAQGSGYTF
DNA: TGTGCCAGCAGTTACGCCGCACAGGGCTCTGGCTACACCTTC

J: TRBJ2-2
D: TRBD2
size: few
length: 15
V: TRBV10-3
CDR3: CAAGGGATNTGELFF
DNA: TGTGCGGCTGGGGGGGGAGCCACGAACACCGGGGAGCTGTTTTTT

J: TRBJ1-5
D: NA
size: NA
length: 14
V: TRBV20-1
CDR3: CSARRGMGNQPQHF
DNA: TGCAGTGCTAGGAGGGGAATGGGCAATCAGCCCCAGCATTTT

J: TRBJ2-7
D: NA
size: many
length: 14
V: TRBV29-1
CDR3: CSGGPSDGAYEQYF
DNA: TGCAGCGGGGGTCCGTCCGACGGAGCCTACGAGCAGTACTTC

J: TRBJ1-1
D: NA
size: NA
length: 16
V: TRBV12-3/TRBV12-4
CDR3: CASSLAGDRMNTEAFF
DNA: TGTGCCAGCAGTTTAGCGGGGGACCGCATGAACACTGAAGCTTTCTTT

J: TRBJ2-7
D: TRBD2
size: NA
length: 18
V: TRBV29-1
CDR3: CSVEARGLAGERSYEQYF
DNA: TGCAGCGTTGAAGCTCGAGGACTAGCGGGAGAGAGGTCCTACGAGCAGTACTTC

J: TRBJ2-7
D: NA
size: few
length: 14
V: TRBV5-1
CDR3: CASGLSQGSYEQYF
DNA: TGCGCCAGCGGCCTGAGCCAGGGATCCTACGAGCAGTACTTC

J: TRBJ1-1
D: NA
size: NA
length: 15
V: TRBV9
CDR3: CASSVVSGGNTEAFF
DNA: TGTGCCAGCAGCGTAGTCTCGGGGGGGAACACTGAAGCTTTCTTT

J: TRBJ2-5
D: NA
size: many
length: 14
V: TRBV5-1
CDR3: CASSLEGLQETQYF
DNA: TGCGCCAGCAGCTTGGAAGGACTCCAAGAGACCCAGTACTTC

J: TRBJ1-5
D: NA
size: NA
length: 14
V: TRBV10-3
CDR3: CAISLSGDNQPQHF
DNA: TGTGCCATCAGTCTCTCAGGGGACAATCAGCCCCAGCATTTT

J: TRBJ2-5
D: TRBD2
size: few
length: 17
V: TRBV7-9
CDR3: CVSSLWTSGGSQETQYF
DNA: TGTGTCAGCAGCTTGTGGACTAGCGGGGGGTCTCAAGAGACCCAGTACTTC

J: TRBJ1-2
D: NA
size: NA
length: 13
V: TRBV12-3/TRBV12-4
CDR3: CASSWRGSDGYTF
DNA: TGTGCCAGCAGTTGGCGAGGGAGTGATGGCTACACCTTC

J: TRBJ2-5
D: TRBD1
size: NA
length: 15
V: TRBV30
CDR3: CAWSLLQGAGKTQYF
DNA: TGTGCCTGGAGTCTACTACAGGGGGCAGGCAAGACCCAGTACTTC

J: TRBJ2-5
D: TRBD2
size: many
length: 18
V: TRBV6-6
CDR3: CASSPPGLAGVIEKTQYF
DNA: TGTGCCAGCAGTCCACCGGGACTAGCGGGGGTGATTGAAAAGACCCAGTACTTC

J: TRBJ1-4
D: NA
size: NA
length: 14
V: TRBV5-5
CDR3: CASSFRPPNEKLFF
DNA: TGTGCCAGCAGCTTTAGGCCGCCTAATGAAAAACTGTTTTTT

J: TRBJ2-7
D: TRBD2
size: many
length: 15
V: TRBV20-1
CDR3: CSASALAGDPGEQYF
DNA: TGCAGTGCTAGTGCGTTAGCGGGGGACCCTGGGGAGCAGTACTTC

J: TRBJ1-2
D: NA
size: many
length: 15
V: TRBV29-1
CDR3: CSVDGTPRGDYGYTF
DNA: TGCAGCGTCGACGGGACGCCTAGAGGGGACTATGGCTACACCTTC

J: TRBJ2-5
D: TRBD1
size: NA
length: 14
V: TRBV29-1
CDR3: CSCPLNRGTGTQYF
DNA: TGCAGCTGCCCCCTCAACAGGGGGACCGGGACCCAGTACTTC

J: TRBJ2-7
D: NA
size: many
length: 19
V: TRBV20-1
CDR3: CSASALYPQGRAQTYEQYF
DNA: TGCAGTGCTAGTGCCCTGTACCCCCAGGGCAGGGCCCAGACCTACGAGCAGTACTTC

J: TRBJ1-2
D: TRBD1
size: many
length: 15
V: TRBV12-3/TRBV12-4
CDR3: CASSLIRGQATGYTF
DNA: TGTGCCAGCAGTTTAATCAGGGGACAGGCGACCGGCTACACCTTC

J: TRBJ2-1
D: NA
size: NA
length: 13
V: TRBV20-1
CDR3: CSARDPQYNEQFF
DNA: TGCAGTGCTAGAGACCCACAGTACAATGAGCAGTTCTTC

J: TRBJ1-6
D: NA
size: few
length: 14
V: TRBV3-1
CDR3: CASSPQHRDSPLHF
DNA: TGTGCCAGCAGCCCCCAACATAGAGATTCACCCCTCCACTTT

J: TRBJ1-1
D: TRBD1
size: many
length: 17
V: TRBV5-6
CDR3: CASSLRGTGHMNTEAFF
DNA: TGTGCCAGCAGCTTGCGTGGGACAGGGCATATGAACACTGAAGCTTTCTTT

J: TRBJ2-2
D: TRBD1
size: few
length: 15
V: TRBV7-9
CDR3: CASSWRDRATGELFF
DNA: TGTGCCAGCAGCTGGAGGGACAGGGCGACCGGGGAGCTGTTTTTT

J: TRBJ2-7
D: NA
size: NA
length: 16
V: TRBV20-1
CDR3: CSARLSIGARFFEQYF
DNA: TGCAGCGCTAGACTTTCCATCGGGGCTAGGTTCTTCGAGCAGTACTTC

J: TRBJ1-2
D: NA
size: few
length: 14
V: TRBV7-9
CDR3: CASSSPPERYGYTF
DNA: TGTGCCAGCAGCTCCCCCCCAGAACGCTATGGCTACACCTTC

J: TRBJ2-3
D: NA
size: many
length: 13
V: TRBV3-1
CDR3: CASSQEWRATQYF
DNA: TGTGCCAGCAGCCAAGAATGGAGAGCAACGCAGTATTTT

J: TRBJ2-3
D: TRBD2
size: NA
length: 14
V: TRBV5-1
CDR3: CAGSLGLADDTQYF
DNA: TGCGCCGGCAGCTTGGGACTAGCGGACGATACGCAGTATTTT

J: TRBJ2-3
D: NA
size: NA
length: 13
V: TRBV7-2
CDR3: CASSLGYPDTQYF
DNA: TGTGCCAGCAGCTTGGGGTACCCAGATACGCAGTATTTT

J: TRBJ1-1
D: NA
size: few
length: 14
V: TRBV6-6
CDR3: CASKDDDIGTEAFF
DNA: TGTGCCAGCAAGGACGACGACATCGGAACTGAAGCTTTCTTT

J: TRBJ2-7
D: NA
size: NA
length: 14
V: TRBV14
CDR3: CASSQVDAVTEQYF
DNA: TGTGCCAGCAGCCAAGTCGATGCAGTTACTGAGCAGTACTTC

J: TRBJ2-5
D: NA
size: many
length: 12
V: TRBV6-1
CDR3: CASSELSETQYF
DNA: TGTGCCAGCAGTGAATTGTCGGAGACCCAGTACTTC